These T cell receptor beta chains were read from a single sample in a study of post-analysis software for immune sequencing data. TCRdb itself ran the PCR reads through MiXCR, one entry per CDR3 protein. The table has roughly 730,000 distinct CDR3 sequences, 30% seen once. Sequencing input: blood. These receptors were obtained from a girl between 10 and 17 years old with multiple sclerosis. CDR3s include the opening cysteine and the closing phenylalanine or tryptophan. Fields, in order: D gene, J gene, clone size, V gene, CDR3 protein, CDR3 DNA. The D gene is left open where the match is weak. A clone size is listed for some rows: how often the clone was seen (once, few, many), or a class if it is expanded.

>NA|TRBJ2-3|NA|TRBV11-1
CASSPTPRTDTQYF
TGTGCCAGCAGCCCGACACCACGCACAGATACGCAGTATTTT
>TRBD1|TRBJ2-5|few|TRBV6-5
CASSTRQGRFIETQYF
TGTGCCAGCAGTACCCGACAGGGGAGGTTTATTGAGACCCAGTACTTC
>TRBD2|TRBJ2-7|NA|TRBV3-1
CASSLAGEYNEQYF
TGTGCCAGCAGCCTAGCGGGAGAGTACAACGAGCAGTACTTC
>NA|TRBJ1-6|NA|TRBV20-1
CSASGPTRGSTLHF
TGCAGTGCTTCGGGACCGACGCGGGGCAGCACCCTCCACTTT
>TRBD1|TRBJ1-5|NA|TRBV20-1
CSARDTGDVGPQHF
TGCAGTGCTAGAGATACAGGGGATGTAGGGCCCCAGCATTTT
>TRBD1|TRBJ2-7|many|TRBV7-2
CASSASETGGLYF
TGTGCCAGCAGCGCGTCCGAGACAGGGGGCCTGTACTTC
>NA|TRBJ2-7|few|TRBV20-1
CSARDVTGLSYEQYF
TGCAGTGCTAGAGATGTTACGGGGCTTTCCTACGAGCAGTACTTC
>TRBD1|TRBJ1-4|NA|TRBV10-3
CAAGQVNEKLFF
TGTGCCGCCGGACAGGTTAATGAAAAACTGTTTTTT
>NA|TRBJ2-5|few|TRBV6-6
CASSYSRGAWETQYF
TGTGCCAGCAGTTACTCGAGAGGTGCTTGGGAGACCCAGTACTTC
>NA|TRBJ1-1|few|TRBV5-5
CASSGLGRRRAFF
TGTGCCAGCAGCGGGTTGGGACGGAGGCGAGCTTTCTTT
>NA|TRBJ2-2|NA|TRBV15
CATSRDRSGELFF
TGTGCCACCAGCAGAGACCGGTCCGGGGAGCTGTTTTTT
>NA|TRBJ2-7|NA|TRBV7-2
CASSLRLAPYEQYF
TGTGCCAGCAGCTTACGGCTAGCCCCCTACGAGCAGTACTTC
>NA|TRBJ2-4|NA|TRBV29-1
CSVDGGTKNIQYF
TGCAGCGTTGATGGGGGTACCAAAAACATTCAGTACTTC
>NA|TRBJ2-3|many|TRBV29-1
CSVNSGTDTQYF
TGCAGCGTCAACTCAGGCACAGATACGCAGTATTTT
>NA|TRBJ1-2|few|TRBV20-1
CIPEEGRGGKGYTF
TGCATCCCCGAGGAAGGACGGGGGGGAAAAGGCTACACCTTC
>TRBD2|TRBJ2-1|NA|TRBV25-1
CASRSGLAGNNEQFF
TGTGCCAGCAGGTCCGGACTAGCGGGCAACAATGAGCAGTTCTTC